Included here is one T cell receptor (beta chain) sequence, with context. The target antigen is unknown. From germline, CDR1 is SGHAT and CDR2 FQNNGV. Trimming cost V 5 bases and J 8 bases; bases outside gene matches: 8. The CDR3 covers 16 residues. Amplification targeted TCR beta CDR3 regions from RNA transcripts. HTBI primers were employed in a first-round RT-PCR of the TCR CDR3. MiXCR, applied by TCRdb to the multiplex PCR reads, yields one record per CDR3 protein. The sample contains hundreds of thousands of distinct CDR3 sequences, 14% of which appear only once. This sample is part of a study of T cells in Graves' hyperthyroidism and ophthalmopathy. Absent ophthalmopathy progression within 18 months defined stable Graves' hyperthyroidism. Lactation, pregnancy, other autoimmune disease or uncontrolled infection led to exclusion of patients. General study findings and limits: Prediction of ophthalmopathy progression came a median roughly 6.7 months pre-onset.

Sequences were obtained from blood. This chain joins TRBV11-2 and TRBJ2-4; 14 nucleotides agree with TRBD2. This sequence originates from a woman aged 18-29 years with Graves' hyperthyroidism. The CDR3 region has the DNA TGTGCCAGCAGCCATGGGACTAGCGGGAGCCTGTACATTCAGTACTTC. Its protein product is CASSHGTSGSLYIQYF.